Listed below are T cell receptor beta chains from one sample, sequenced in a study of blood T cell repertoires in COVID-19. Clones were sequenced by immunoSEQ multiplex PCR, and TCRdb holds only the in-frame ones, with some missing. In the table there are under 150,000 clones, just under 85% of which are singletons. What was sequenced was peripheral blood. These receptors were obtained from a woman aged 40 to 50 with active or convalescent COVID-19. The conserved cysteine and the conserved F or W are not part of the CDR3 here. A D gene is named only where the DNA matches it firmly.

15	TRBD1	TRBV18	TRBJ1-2	ASSPPLRDRKLWLHP
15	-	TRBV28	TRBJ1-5	ASSLPLGGAPNQPQH
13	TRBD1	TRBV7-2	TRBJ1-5	ASSEQGIGNQPQH
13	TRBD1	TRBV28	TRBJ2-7	ASSSPQGVVYEQY
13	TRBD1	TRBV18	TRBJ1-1	ASSPGQGFDTEAF
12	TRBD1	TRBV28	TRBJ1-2	ASSSGTGGLGYT
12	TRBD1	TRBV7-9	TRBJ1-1	ASSLGQVNTEAF
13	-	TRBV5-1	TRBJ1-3	ASSLAGEWGNTIY
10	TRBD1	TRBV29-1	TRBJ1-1	STGQGPFEAF
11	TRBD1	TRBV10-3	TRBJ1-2	AIRGDSNYGYT
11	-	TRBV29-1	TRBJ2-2	SVETESSRELF
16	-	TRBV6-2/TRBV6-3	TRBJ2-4	ASSTPRLAQGGGNIQY
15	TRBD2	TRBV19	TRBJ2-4	ATRDRGGRAAKNIQY
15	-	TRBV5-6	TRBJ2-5	ASSWLTGPPTGETQY
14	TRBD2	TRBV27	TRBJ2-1	ASNLAGASGIHEQF
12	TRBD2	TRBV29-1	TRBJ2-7	SVVGRLAGGEQY
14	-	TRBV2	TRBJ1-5	ASRANRADGNQPQH
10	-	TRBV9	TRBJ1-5	ASSPARGPQH
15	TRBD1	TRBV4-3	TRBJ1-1	ASSQDSTGTANTEAF
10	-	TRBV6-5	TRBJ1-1	ASTWGVTEAF
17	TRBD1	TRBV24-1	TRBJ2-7	ATSDSRDRAMIGKSEQY
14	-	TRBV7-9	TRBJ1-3	ASSFGVTGSVNTIY
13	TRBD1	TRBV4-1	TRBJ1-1	ASSPGQRLNTEAF
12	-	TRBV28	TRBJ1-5	ASTIGQDNQPQH
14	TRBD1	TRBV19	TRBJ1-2	ASRWDSLTSNYGYT
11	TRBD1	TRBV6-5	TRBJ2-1	ASIPGQGRMQF
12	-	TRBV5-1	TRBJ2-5	ASSRATGKETQY
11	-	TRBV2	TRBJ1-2	ASSGGTNYGYT
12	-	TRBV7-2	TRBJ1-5	ASSLAWGGQPQH
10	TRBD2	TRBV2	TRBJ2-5	ASGTRRETQY
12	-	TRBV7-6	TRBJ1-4	ASSYGSPNEKLF
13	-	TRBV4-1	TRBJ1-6	ASSQERGRSSPLH
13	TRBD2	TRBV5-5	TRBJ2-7	ASSLGSGSPYEQY
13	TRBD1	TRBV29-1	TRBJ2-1	SVEPWTGANNEQF
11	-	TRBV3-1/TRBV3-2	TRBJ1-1	ASSQGRGTEAF
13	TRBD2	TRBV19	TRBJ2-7	ASSTGTSGSYEQY
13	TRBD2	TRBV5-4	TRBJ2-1	ASSLTSGTYNEQF